This T cell receptor (beta chain) derives from a study of cytomegalovirus exposure and HLA in healthy donors. Whole-study findings and limits: Presence/absence results assume similar sequencing depth per donor, which may not hold. A reported reduction in N-insertions relative to the 666-donor mean was seen in an Asian-associated ancestry cluster in a later analysis.

As concerns this clone: Its antigen is undetermined.

The V end was cut by 7 bases, the J end by 7 bases, with 10 bases between. The CDR3 covers 12 residues. CDR1 MDHEN and CDR2 SYDVKM come from the germline V gene. The PCR contained 60 Vbeta and 13 Jbeta primers. Some clones are missing from TCRdb's copy, which holds only in-frame ones; the method was immunoSEQ multiplex PCR. The sample lists 150,000 or so clones, around two thirds occurring once. The source is a man aged 18 to 29 in good health and CMV-seropositive. V usage is TRBV28 and J usage is TRBJ1-4; D remains unclear. The sequencing sample was made of PBMCs. The CDR3 reads CASKEIGEKLFF. CDR3 nucleotides: TGTGCCAGCAAGGAGATTGGTGAAAAACTGTTTTTT. The whole variable domain, remainder taken from reference TRBV28 and TRBJ1-4, is DVKVTQSSRYLVKRTGEKVFLECVQDMDHENMFWYRQDPGLGLRLIYFSYDVKMKEKGDIPEGYSVSREKKERFSLILESASTNQTSMYLCASKEIGEKLFFGSGTQLSVL.